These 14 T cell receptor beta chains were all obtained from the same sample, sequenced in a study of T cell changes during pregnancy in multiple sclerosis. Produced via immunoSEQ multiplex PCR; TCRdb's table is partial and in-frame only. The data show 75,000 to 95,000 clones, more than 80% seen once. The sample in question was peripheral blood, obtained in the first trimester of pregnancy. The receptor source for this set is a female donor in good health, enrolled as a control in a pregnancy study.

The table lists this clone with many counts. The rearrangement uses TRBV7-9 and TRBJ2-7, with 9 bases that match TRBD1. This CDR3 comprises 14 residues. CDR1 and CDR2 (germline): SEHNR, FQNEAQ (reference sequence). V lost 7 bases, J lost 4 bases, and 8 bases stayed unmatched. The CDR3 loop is CASTHGTGTYEQYF. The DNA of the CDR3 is TGTGCCAGCACCCACGGGACAGGGACGTACGAGCAGTACTTC.

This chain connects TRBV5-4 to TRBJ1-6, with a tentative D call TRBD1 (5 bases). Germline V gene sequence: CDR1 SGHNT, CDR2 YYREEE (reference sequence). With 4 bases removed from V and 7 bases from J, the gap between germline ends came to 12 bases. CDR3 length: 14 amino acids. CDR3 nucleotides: TGTGCCAGCAGCCCCCCCGGGGGAAATTCACCCCTCCACTTT. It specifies CASSPPGGNSPLHF. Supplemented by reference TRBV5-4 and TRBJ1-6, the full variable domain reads ETGVTQSPTHLIKTRGQQVTLRCSSQSGHNTVSWYQQALGQGPQFIFQYYREEENGRGNFPPRFSGLQFPNYSSELNVNALELDDSALYLCASSPPGGNSPLHFGNGTRLTVT.

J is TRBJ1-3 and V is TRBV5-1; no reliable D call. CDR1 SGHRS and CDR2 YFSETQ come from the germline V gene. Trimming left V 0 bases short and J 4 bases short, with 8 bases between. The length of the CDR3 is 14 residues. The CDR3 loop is CASSLAGYGNTIYF. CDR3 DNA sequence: TGCGCCAGCAGCTTGGCGGGGTACGGAAACACCATATATTTT.

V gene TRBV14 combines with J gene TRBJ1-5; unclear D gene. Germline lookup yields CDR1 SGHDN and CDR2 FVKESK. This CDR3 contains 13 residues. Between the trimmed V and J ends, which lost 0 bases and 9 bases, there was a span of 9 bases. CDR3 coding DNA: TGTGCCAGCAGCCAAGACGGAGTCCGGCCCCAGCATTTT. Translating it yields CASSQDGVRPQHF.

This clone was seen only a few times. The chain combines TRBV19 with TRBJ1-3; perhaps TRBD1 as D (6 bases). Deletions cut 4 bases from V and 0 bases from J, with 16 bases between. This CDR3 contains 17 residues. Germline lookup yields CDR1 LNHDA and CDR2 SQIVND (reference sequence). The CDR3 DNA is TGTGCCAGTAGTACCAACAGGGAATGGCTCTCTGGAAACACCATATATTTT. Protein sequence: CASSTNREWLSGNTIYF.

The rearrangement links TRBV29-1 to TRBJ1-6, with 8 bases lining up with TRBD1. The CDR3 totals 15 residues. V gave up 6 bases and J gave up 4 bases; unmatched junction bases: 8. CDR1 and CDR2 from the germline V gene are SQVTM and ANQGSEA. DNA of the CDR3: TGCAGCGTCCGTGAGGGGACAGGTTATAATTCACCCCTCCACTTT. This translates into CSVREGTGYNSPLHF.

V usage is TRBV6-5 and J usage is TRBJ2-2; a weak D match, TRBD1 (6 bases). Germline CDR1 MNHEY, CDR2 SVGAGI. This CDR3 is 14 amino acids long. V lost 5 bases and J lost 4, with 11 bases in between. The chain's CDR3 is CASSRTTGTGELFF. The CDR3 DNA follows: TGTGCCAGCAGTAGAACGACAGGCACCGGGGAGCTGTTTTTT.

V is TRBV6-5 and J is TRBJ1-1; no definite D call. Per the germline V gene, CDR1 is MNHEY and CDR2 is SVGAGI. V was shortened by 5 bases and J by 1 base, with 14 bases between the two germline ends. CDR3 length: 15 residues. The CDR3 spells CASSLFPDPNTEAFF. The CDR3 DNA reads TGTGCCAGCAGTCTATTCCCCGATCCGAACACTGAAGCTTTCTTT.

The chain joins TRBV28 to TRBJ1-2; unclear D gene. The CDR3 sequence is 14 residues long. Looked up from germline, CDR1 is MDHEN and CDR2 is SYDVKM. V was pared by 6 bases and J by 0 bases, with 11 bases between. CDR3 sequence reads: CASSQDLANYGYTF. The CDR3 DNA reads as TGTGCCAGCAGCCAGGACTTAGCTAACTATGGCTACACCTTC.

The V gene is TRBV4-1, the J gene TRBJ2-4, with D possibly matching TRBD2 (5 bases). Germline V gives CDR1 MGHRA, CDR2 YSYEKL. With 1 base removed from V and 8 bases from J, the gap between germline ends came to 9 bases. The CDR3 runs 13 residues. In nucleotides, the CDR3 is TGCGCCAGCAGCCAAGTTTACGGGGACATTCAGTACTTC. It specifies CASSQVYGDIQYF.

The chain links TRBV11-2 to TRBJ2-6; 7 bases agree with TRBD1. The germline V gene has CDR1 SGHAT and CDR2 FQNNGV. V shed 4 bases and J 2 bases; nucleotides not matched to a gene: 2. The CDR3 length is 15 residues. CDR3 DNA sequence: TGTGCCAGCAGCTCTCAGGGGGCTGGGGCCAACGTCCTGACTTTC. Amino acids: CASSSQGAGANVLTF.

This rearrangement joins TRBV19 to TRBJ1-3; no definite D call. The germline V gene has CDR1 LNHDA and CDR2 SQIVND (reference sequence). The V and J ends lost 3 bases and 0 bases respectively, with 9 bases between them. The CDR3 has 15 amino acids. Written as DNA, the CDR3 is TGTGCCAGTAGTATGATTCAGAACTCTGGAAACACCATATATTTT. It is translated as CASSMIQNSGNTIYF. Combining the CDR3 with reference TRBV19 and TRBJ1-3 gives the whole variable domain DGGITQSPKYLFRKEGQNVTLSCEQNLNHDAMYWYRQDPGQGLRLIYYSQIVNDFQKGDIAEGYSVSREKKESFPLTVTSAQKNPTAFYLCASSMIQNSGNTIYFGEGSWLTVV.

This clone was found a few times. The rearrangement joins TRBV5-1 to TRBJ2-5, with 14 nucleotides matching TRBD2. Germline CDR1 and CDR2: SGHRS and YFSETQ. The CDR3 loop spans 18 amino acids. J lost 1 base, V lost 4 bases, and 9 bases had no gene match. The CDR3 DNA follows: TGCGCCAGCAGCAAGGGGACTAGCGGGGGCCTTTTCCAAGAGACCCAGTACTTC. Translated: CASSKGTSGGLFQETQYF.

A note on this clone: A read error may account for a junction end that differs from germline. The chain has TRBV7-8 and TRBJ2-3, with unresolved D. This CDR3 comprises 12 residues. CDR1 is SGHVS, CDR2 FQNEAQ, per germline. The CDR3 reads CASSLEAHTQYF. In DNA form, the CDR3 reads TGTGCCAGCAGTTTAGAAGCGCATACGCAGTATTTT.